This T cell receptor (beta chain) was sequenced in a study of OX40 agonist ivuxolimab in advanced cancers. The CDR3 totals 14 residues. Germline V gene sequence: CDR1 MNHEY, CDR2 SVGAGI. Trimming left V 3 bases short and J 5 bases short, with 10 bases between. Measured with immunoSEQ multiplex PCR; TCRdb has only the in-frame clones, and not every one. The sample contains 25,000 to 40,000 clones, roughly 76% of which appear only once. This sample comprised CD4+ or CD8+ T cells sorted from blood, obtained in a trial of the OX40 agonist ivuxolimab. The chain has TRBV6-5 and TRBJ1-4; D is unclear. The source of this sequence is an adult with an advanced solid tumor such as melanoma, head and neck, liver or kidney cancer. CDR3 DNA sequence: TGTGCCAGCAGTTATGGCAGGAAGAATGAAAAACTGTTTTTT. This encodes CASSYGRKNEKLFF.